This TCR beta chain originates from a study of shared clonotypes between healthy human individuals. Background on the study: Three plates each covered CD4 naive and memory; CD8 naive two, CD8 memory one. Study results and caveats: Sorted-subset sequencing, rarefaction showed, was incomplete despite large depth.

Per germline, CDR1 GTSNPN and CDR2 SVGIG (reference sequence). The ends were cut back, 5 bases at V and 7 bases at J, with 15 bases in the middle. This CDR3 is 12 amino acids long. To note about this clone: The antigen is undetermined.

Deep level was the assay's run setting. Measured with immunoSEQ multiplex PCR; TCRdb has only the in-frame clones, and not every one. The sample contains some 1,600,000 clones, 95% to 99% of which appear only once. This chain joins TRBV30 and TRBJ2-7, with D unresolved. The receptor was isolated from a man aged 25-45 years in good health. Sequenced input: naive CD4+ T cells sorted from blood. Stated subset: CD45RA+ positively selected. This CDR3 is CAWSRALGEQYF. In nucleotides, the CDR3 is TGTGCCTGGTCACGGGCCCTCGGGGAGCAGTACTTC.